Listed below are T cell receptor beta chains from one sample, sequenced in a study of cytomegalovirus exposure and HLA in healthy donors. Generated by immunoSEQ multiplex PCR, the TCRdb table keeps only in-frame clones and is missing some. The sample includes roughly 190,000 clones, roughly 68% of them seen just once. The sequencing input was PBMCs. The receptors originated from a woman under 40 in good health and CMV-seronegative. Each CDR3 is given with its conserved first and last residue. Each record gives: D gene, J gene, clone size, V gene, CDR3 protein, CDR3 DNA. D genes are given only for firm matches. Clone size, where shown, is once, few, many, or a class for clones that have expanded.

>NA|TRBJ2-1|NA|TRBV4-1
CASSQGGFNEQFF
TGCGCCAGCAGCCAAGGAGGATTCAATGAGCAGTTCTTC
>NA|TRBJ1-2|NA|TRBV6-4
CASSDSGRVDGYTF
TGTGCCAGCAGTGACTCGGGCAGGGTGGATGGCTACACCTTC
>NA|TRBJ1-2|NA|TRBV14
CASSQNRVNYGYTF
TGTGCCAGCAGCCAGAACAGGGTTAACTATGGCTACACCTTC
>TRBD1|TRBJ2-7|NA|TRBV19
CASSPSTGGEYEQYF
TGTGCCAGTAGTCCAAGTACAGGGGGCGAGTACGAGCAGTACTTC
>NA|TRBJ2-1|few|TRBV7-2
CASSLDWGDEQFF
TGTGCCAGCAGCTTAGACTGGGGAGATGAGCAGTTCTTC
>TRBD2|TRBJ2-3|NA|TRBV6-1
CASSSLAGAPDTQYF
TGTGCCAGCAGTAGTCTAGCGGGGGCCCCAGATACGCAGTATTTT
>NA|TRBJ2-7|NA|TRBV28
CASSFRGTPAYEQYF
TGTGCCAGCAGTTTCCGCGGGACCCCCGCCTACGAGCAGTACTTC
>TRBD2|TRBJ2-5|NA|TRBV18
CASREVQETQYF
TGTGCCAGCCGGGAGGTGCAAGAGACCCAGTACTTC
>TRBD1|TRBJ2-7|NA|TRBV4-1
CASSQDPGGTYEQYF
TGCGCCAGCAGCCAAGATCCAGGGGGTACCTACGAGCAGTACTTC
>NA|TRBJ2-2|NA|TRBV5-4
CASSYSDRFLTGELFF
TGTGCCAGCAGCTACTCCGACAGGTTCCTCACCGGGGAGCTGTTTTTT
>TRBD1|TRBJ2-2|NA|TRBV5-1
CASSLGLGQAPNTGELFF
TGCGCCAGCAGCTTGGGGTTGGGACAGGCACCAAACACCGGGGAGCTGTTTTTT
>TRBD1|TRBJ1-2|NA|TRBV30
CAFTGGSIYGYTF
TGTGCCTTTACAGGGGGTTCTATCTATGGCTACACCTTC
>TRBD2|TRBJ2-3|few|TRBV12-5
CASWGGIGTDTQYF
TGTGCTAGCTGGGGGGGGATAGGGACAGATACGCAGTATTTT
>NA|TRBJ2-1|NA|TRBV4-1
CASSQVPGETYNEQFF
TGCGCCAGCAGCCAAGTACCGGGGGAGACATACAATGAGCAGTTCTTC
>TRBD1|TRBJ2-5|NA|TRBV2
CASRQGARETQYF
TGTGCCAGCAGACAGGGGGCGAGGGAGACCCAGTACTTC
>TRBD1|TRBJ1-6|NA|TRBV5-1
CASSLGDRGQTLHF
TGCGCCAGCAGCTTGGGAGACAGGGGCCAGACCCTCCACTTT
>NA|TRBJ1-1|few|TRBV5-1
CASSLAILGSLGTEAFF
TGCGCCAGCAGCTTGGCTATCCTAGGCAGTCTGGGCACTGAAGCTTTCTTT
>TRBD1|TRBJ1-3|NA|TRBV23-1
CASSQSTGAVGNTIYF
TGCGCCAGCAGTCAATCGACAGGGGCGGTTGGAAACACCATATATTTT
>TRBD1|TRBJ1-2|NA|TRBV6-5
CASSRDRERYGYTF
TGTGCCAGCAGTCGCGACAGGGAGCGGTATGGCTACACCTTC
>NA|TRBJ1-3|few|TRBV7-2
CASSLGGQSTGNTIYF
TGTGCCAGCAGCTTAGGGGGGCAGTCCACTGGAAACACCATATATTTT